These 9 T cell receptor beta chains were all obtained from the same sample, sequenced in a study of T cell repertoires and HLA-DP antigens. Here immunoSEQ multiplex PCR was the method, and the copy in TCRdb shows in-frame clones only, minus some. Altogether about 110,000 clones are present, 80% to 95% being singletons, with the ten largest covering over 0.25%. No antigen has been identified for these receptors. The sample taken for sequencing was CD4+ T cells from PBMCs. The receptor source for this set is a woman in her late teens or twenties in good health and CMV-seronegative.

This clone has a single count. The chain carries TRBV30 and TRBJ2-7, with 9 bases identical to TRBD1. V dropped 5 bases and J dropped 3; count of bases not matched to a gene: 8. This CDR3 is 14 amino acids long. Germline lookup yields CDR1 GTSNPN and CDR2 SVGIG (reference sequence). The CDR3 nucleotides read TGTGCCTGGGCTCCGGGACAGGGAGTCTACGAGCAGTACTTC. Translating it yields CAWAPGQGVYEQYF.

The gene calls are TRBV7-6 and TRBJ2-3; tentatively, D is TRBD2 (6 bases). Trimming took 1 base from V and 1 from J, leaving 12 bases between them. CDR3 length equals 16 residues. Germline assignment: CDR1 SGHVS and CDR2 FNYEAQ. The CDR3 region is CASSLGRWGGTDTQYF. The CDR3 nucleotides are TGTGCCAGCAGCTTAGGGAGGTGGGGGGGCACAGATACGCAGTATTTT.

This clone was detected only once. In the same sample, other DNA sequences code for this CDR3. The gene calls are TRBV28 and TRBJ1-2; no reliable D call. The CDR3 is 12 residues long. CDR1 and CDR2 from the germline V gene are MDHEN and SYDVKM. Trimming took 3 bases from V and 4 from J, leaving 6 bases between them. The CDR3 DNA follows: TGTGCCAGCAGTTTCAACAGCTATGGCTACACCTTC. It codes for CASSFNSYGYTF.

The chain combines TRBV11-2 with TRBJ2-2; the D is unclear. CDR1 and CDR2 (germline): SGHAT, FQNNGV. The V end lost 4 bases, the J end lost 3 bases, and 15 bases lay between the germline ends. The CDR3 sequence is 16 residues long. The DNA for the CDR3 is TGTGCCAGCAGCTCCCCCCGGCCCCGACACACCGGGGAGCTGTTTTTT. This translates into CASSSPRPRHTGELFF.

This chain connects TRBV5-4 to TRBJ1-4, with TRBD1 as a possible D gene (6 bases). Per germline, CDR1 SGHNT and CDR2 YYREEE (reference sequence). The CDR3 consists of 15 residues. The V gene lost 1 base and the J gene lost 1 base, with 8 bases spanning the gap. CDR3 amino acids: CASSLQGLTNEKLFF. The CDR3 DNA reads TGTGCCAGCAGCTTGCAGGGGTTAACTAATGAAAAACTGTTTTTT.

The chain couples TRBV5-4 to TRBJ1-2; tentatively, D is TRBD1 (5 bases). With 2 bases removed from V and 8 bases from J, the gap between germline ends came to 13 bases. Germline V gives CDR1 SGHNT, CDR2 YYREEE (reference sequence). The CDR3 has 13 residues. This CDR3 reads CASSLAGVGGYTF. CDR3 nucleotides: TGTGCCAGCAGCTTAGCGGGGGTTGGCGGCTACACCTTC.

J is TRBJ2-1 and V is TRBV27; 15 bases match TRBD2. Per the germline V gene, CDR1 is MNHEY and CDR2 is SMNVEV (reference sequence). J lost 9 bases, V lost 1 base, and 13 bases had no gene match. The CDR3 length is 19 residues. CDR3 sequence reads: CASSLLLSGTSGRFGEQFF. The CDR3 coding sequence is TGTGCCAGCAGTTTATTATTGTCAGGGACTAGCGGGAGGTTTGGTGAGCAGTTCTTC.

This chain joins TRBV4-2 and TRBJ2-3, with 8 bases matching TRBD2. The CDR3 is 14 amino acids. The V gene's germline CDR1 is LGHNA and CDR2 YNFKEQ. V gave up 3 bases and J gave up 1 base; unmatched junction bases: 0. CDR3 DNA sequence: TGTGCCAGCAGCCAGCGGGGGGGCACAGATACGCAGTATTTT. Amino acids: CASSQRGGTDTQYF.

The chain uses TRBV7-6 and TRBJ2-3; 10 bases agree with TRBD1. Germline V lookup: CDR1 SGHVS, CDR2 FNYEAQ. V shed 5 bases and J 4 bases; nucleotides not matched to a gene: 12. The CDR3 is 17 residues long. CDR3 in DNA: TGTGCCAGCAGCACCCGAATCCGGGACAGGGGTTCAGATACGCAGTATTTT. Its protein product is CASSTRIRDRGSDTQYF.